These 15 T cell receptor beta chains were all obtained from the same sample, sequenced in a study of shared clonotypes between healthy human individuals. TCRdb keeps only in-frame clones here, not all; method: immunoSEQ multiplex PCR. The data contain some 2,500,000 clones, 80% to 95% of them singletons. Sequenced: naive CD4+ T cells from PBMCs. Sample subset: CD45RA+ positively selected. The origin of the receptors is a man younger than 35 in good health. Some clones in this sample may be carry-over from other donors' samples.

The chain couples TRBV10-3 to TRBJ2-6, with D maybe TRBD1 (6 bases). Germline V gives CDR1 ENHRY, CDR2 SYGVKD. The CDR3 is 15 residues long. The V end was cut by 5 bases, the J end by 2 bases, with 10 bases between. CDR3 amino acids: CAISYEGAGANVLTF. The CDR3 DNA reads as TGTGCCATCAGTTACGAGGGGGCTGGGGCCAACGTCCTGACTTTC.

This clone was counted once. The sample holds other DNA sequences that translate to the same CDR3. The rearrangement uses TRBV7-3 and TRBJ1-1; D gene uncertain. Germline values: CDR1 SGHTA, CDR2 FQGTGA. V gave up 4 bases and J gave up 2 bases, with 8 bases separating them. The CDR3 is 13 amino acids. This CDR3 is CASSSRANTEAFF. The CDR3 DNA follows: TGTGCCAGCAGCTCGAGGGCAAACACTGAAGCTTTCTTT.

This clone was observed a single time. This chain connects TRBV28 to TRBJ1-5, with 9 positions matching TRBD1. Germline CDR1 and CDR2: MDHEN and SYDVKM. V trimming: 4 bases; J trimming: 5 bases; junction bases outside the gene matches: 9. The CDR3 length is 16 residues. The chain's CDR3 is CASSWIGTGSDQPQHF. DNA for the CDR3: TGTGCCAGCAGTTGGATTGGGACAGGGTCCGATCAGCCCCAGCATTTT.

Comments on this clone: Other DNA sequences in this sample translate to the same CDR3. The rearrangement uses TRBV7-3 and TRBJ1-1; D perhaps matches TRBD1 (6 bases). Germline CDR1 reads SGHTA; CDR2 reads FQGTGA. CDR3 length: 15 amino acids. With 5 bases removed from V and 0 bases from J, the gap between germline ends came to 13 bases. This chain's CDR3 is CASSPSGALNTEAFF. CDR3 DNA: TGTGCCAGCAGCCCATCAGGGGCCCTGAACACTGAAGCTTTCTTT.

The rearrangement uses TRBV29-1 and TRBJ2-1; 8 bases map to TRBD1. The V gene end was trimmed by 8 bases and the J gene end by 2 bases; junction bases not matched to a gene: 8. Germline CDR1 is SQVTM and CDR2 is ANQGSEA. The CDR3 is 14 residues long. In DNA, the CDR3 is TGCAGCCTGAGACAGGGGAGTCCCTACAATGAGCAGTTCTTC. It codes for CSLRQGSPYNEQFF.

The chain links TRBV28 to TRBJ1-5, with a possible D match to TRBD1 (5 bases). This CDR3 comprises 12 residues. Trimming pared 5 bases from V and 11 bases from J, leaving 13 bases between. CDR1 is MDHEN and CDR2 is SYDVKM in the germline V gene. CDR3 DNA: TGTGCCAGCAGTGGGAGCCTGGGGGCCCAGCATTTT. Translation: CASSGSLGAQHF.

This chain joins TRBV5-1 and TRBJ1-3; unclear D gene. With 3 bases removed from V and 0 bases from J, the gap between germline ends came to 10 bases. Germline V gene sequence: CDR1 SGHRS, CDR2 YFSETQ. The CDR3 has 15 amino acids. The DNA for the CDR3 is TGCGCCAGCAGCTCGACGGTAGGCTCTGGAAACACCATATATTTT. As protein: CASSSTVGSGNTIYF. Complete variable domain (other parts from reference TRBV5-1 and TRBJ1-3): KAGVTQTPRYLIKTRGQQVTLSCSPISGHRSVSWYQQTPGQGLQFLFEYFSETQRNKGNFPGRFSGRQFSNSRSEMNVSTLELGDSALYLCASSSTVGSGNTIYFGEGSWLTVV.

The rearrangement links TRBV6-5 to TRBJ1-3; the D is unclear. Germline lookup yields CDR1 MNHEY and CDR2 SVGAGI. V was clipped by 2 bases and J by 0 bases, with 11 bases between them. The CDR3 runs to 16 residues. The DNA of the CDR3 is TGTGCCAGCAGTTACAACCGGGCCCTCTCTGGAAACACCATATATTTT. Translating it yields CASSYNRALSGNTIYF.

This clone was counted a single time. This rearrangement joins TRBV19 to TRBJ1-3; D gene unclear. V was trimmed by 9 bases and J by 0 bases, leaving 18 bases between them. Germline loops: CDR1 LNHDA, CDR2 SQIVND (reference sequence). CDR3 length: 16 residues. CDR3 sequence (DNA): TGTGCCAGCAGTCGTGGCACCTACTACTCTGGAAACACCATATATTTT. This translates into CASSRGTYYSGNTIYF.

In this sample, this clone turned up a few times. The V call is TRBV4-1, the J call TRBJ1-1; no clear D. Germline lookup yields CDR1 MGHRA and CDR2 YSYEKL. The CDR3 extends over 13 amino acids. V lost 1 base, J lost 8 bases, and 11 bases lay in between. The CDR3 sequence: CASSQVLGEEAFF. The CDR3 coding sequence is TGCGCCAGCAGCCAAGTTTTGGGAGAAGAAGCTTTCTTT.

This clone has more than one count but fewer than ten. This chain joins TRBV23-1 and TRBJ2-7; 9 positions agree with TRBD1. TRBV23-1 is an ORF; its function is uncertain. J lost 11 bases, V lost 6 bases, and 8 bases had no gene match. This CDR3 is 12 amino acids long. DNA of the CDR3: TGCGCCAGCAGCCGGGACAGGGATTGGGAGTACTTC. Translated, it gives CASSRDRDWEYF.

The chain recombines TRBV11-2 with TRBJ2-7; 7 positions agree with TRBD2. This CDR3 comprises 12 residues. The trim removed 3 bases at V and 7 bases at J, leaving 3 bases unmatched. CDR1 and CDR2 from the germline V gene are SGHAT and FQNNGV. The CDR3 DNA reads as TGTGCCAGCAGCTTGGGAGGGAGGGAGCAGTACTTC. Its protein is CASSLGGREQYF.

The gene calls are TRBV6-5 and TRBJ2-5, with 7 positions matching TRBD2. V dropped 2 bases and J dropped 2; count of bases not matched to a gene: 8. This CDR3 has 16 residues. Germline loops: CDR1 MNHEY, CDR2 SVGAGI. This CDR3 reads CASSYTGRQEQETQYF. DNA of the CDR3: TGTGCCAGCAGTTACACCGGGAGGCAGGAACAAGAGACCCAGTACTTC.

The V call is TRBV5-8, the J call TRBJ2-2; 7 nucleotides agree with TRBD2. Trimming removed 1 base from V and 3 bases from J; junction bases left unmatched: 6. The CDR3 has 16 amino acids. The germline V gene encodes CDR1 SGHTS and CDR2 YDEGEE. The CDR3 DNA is TGTGCCAGCAGCTTGCGGGGGGAAGGTGACACCGGGGAGCTGTTTTTT. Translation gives CASSLRGEGDTGELFF.

CDR3 loop: CASSPRGQQETQYF. CDR3 sequence (DNA): TGTGCCAGCAGCCCTAGAGGCCAGCAAGAGACCCAGTACTTC. V is TRBV7-8 and J is TRBJ2-5; D is uncertain. The ends were cut back, 5 bases at V and 2 bases at J, with 12 bases in the middle. There are 14 residues in the CDR3. The germline CDR1 and CDR2 sequences are SGHVS and FQNEAQ.